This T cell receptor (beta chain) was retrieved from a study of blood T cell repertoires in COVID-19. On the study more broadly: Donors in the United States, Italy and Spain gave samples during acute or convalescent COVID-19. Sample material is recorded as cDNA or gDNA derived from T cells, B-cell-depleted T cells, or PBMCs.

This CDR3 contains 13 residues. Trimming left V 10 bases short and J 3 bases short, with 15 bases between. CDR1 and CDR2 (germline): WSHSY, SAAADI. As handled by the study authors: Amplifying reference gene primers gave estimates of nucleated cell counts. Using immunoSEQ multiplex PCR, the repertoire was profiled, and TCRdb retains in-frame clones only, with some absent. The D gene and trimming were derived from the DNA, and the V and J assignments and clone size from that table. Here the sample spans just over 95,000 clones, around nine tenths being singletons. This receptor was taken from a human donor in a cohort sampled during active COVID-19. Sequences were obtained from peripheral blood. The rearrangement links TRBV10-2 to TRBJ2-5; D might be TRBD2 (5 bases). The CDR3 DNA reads TGCGCCATCCGAGAATCGGGGAAAGAGACCCAGTACTTC. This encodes CAIRESGKETQYF.